What follows are 2 T cell receptor beta chains derived from one specimen sequenced in a study of molecular identifiers for immune sequencing clone quantification. TCRdb fed the PCR reads into MiXCR, producing one record per CDR3 protein. In the table there are about 640,000 distinct CDR3 sequences, 15% to 20% of which are singletons. The sequencing sample was made of naive CD8+ T cells from blood, with Jurkat cell RNA spiked in. The subset was: FACS-sorted CD8+CD4-CCR7+CD45RA+ naive T cells. These receptors were taken from a human donor in good health. Some libraries in this study had Jurkat cell RNA spiked in.

V and J are TRBV27 and TRBJ1-2; D is ambiguous. Between the trimmed V and J ends, which lost 5 bases and 3 bases, there was a span of 16 bases. Germline V lookup: CDR1 MNHEY, CDR2 SMNVEV (reference sequence). The CDR3 runs to 15 residues. DNA for the CDR3: TGTGCCAGCAGTCCCAACCCCGGGGAGTACTATGGCTACACCTTC. It codes for CASSPNPGEYYGYTF.

For this clonotype: A much more abundant neighbour one base away suggests this may be a read error. The rearrangement links TRBV18 to TRBJ1-1, with D perhaps TRBD1 (6 bases). Trimming stripped 1 base from V and 10 bases from J, with 13 bases between. The CDR3 covers 13 residues. From germline, CDR1 is KGHSH and CDR2 LQKENI. CDR3 amino acids: CASSPQGEAGAFF. CDR3 in DNA: TGTGCCAGCTCACCACAGGGGGAGGCTGGAGCTTTCTTT. Complete variable domain (other parts from reference TRBV18 and TRBJ1-1): NAGVMQNPRHLVRRRGQEARLRCSPMKGHSHVYWYRQLPEEGLKFMVYLQKENIIDESGMPKERFSAEFPKEGPSILRIQQVVRGDSAAYFCASSPQGEAGAFFGQGTRLTVV.